This is a list of T cell receptor beta chains from one sample in a study of blood T cell repertoires in COVID-19. The data were produced by immunoSEQ multiplex PCR, yet TCRdb's version contains in-frame clones alone and is incomplete. The table has approximately 230,000 clones, about nine tenths seen once. The sequenced material came from PBMCs or T cells enriched from blood (not recorded which). The receptors stem from a man aged 40-49 years who had recovered from COVID-19. CDR3s include the opening cysteine and the closing phenylalanine or tryptophan. The D gene is left open where the match is weak.

v_call: TRBV5-4
j_call: TRBJ2-1
d_call: TRBD2
cdr3_aa: CASSLDGGRDEQFF
cdr3_nt: TGTGCCAGCAGCTTGGACGGAGGGAGGGATGAGCAGTTCTTC

v_call: TRBV18
j_call: TRBJ2-5
d_call: TRBD1
cdr3_aa: CASSPYSQGRETQYF
cdr3_nt: TGTGCCAGCTCACCATACTCACAGGGGAGAGAGACCCAGTACTTC

v_call: TRBV28
j_call: TRBJ2-1
d_call: TRBD2
cdr3_aa: CASSPGLAGFFYNEQFF
cdr3_nt: TGTGCCAGCAGTCCGGGACTAGCGGGATTCTTCTACAATGAGCAGTTCTTC

v_call: TRBV30
j_call: TRBJ1-6
d_call: TRBD1
cdr3_aa: CAWSERTGRYDSPLHF
cdr3_nt: TGTGCCTGGAGCGAAAGGACAGGGAGGTACGATTCACCCCTCCACTTT

v_call: TRBV6-2/TRBV6-3
j_call: TRBJ1-1
d_call: .
cdr3_aa: CASSLYSSRDTEAFF
cdr3_nt: TGTGCCAGCAGTCTTTATTCTTCCCGGGACACTGAAGCTTTCTTT

v_call: TRBV28
j_call: TRBJ1-2
d_call: TRBD1
cdr3_aa: CASFDGQGAKGGYTF
cdr3_nt: TGTGCCAGCTTTGATGGGCAGGGGGCGAAGGGTGGCTACACCTTC

v_call: TRBV6-5
j_call: TRBJ2-7
d_call: TRBD1
cdr3_aa: CASSRDRRSYEQYF
cdr3_nt: TGTGCCAGCAGTAGGGACAGACGGTCCTACGAGCAGTACTTC

v_call: TRBV7-9
j_call: TRBJ2-3
d_call: TRBD1
cdr3_aa: CASSQPGQGHKDTQYF
cdr3_nt: TGTGCCAGCAGCCAACCGGGACAGGGGCATAAAGATACGCAGTATTTT

v_call: TRBV7-7
j_call: TRBJ2-5
d_call: TRBD2
cdr3_aa: CASSFGLAGGETQYF
cdr3_nt: TGTGCTAGCAGCTTTGGACTAGCGGGGGGAGAGACCCAGTACTTC

v_call: TRBV19
j_call: TRBJ1-1
d_call: TRBD1
cdr3_aa: CASGQEVPEAFF
cdr3_nt: TGTGCCAGCGGACAGGAGGTGCCTGAAGCTTTCTTT

v_call: TRBV19
j_call: TRBJ1-5
d_call: TRBD1
cdr3_aa: CASSMTGGNQPQHF
cdr3_nt: TGTGCCAGTAGTATGACAGGGGGCAATCAGCCCCAGCATTTT

v_call: TRBV7-8
j_call: TRBJ1-1
d_call: .
cdr3_aa: CASRINRGGEAFF
cdr3_nt: TGTGCCAGCAGGATCAACCGGGGAGGTGAAGCTTTCTTT

v_call: TRBV5-4
j_call: TRBJ2-1
d_call: TRBD1
cdr3_aa: CASSLAGTGGYNEQFF
cdr3_nt: TGTGCCAGCAGCTTGGCCGGGACAGGGGGGTACAATGAGCAGTTCTTC

v_call: TRBV5-1
j_call: TRBJ2-5
d_call: TRBD1
cdr3_aa: CASSPGGGTGGLETQYF
cdr3_nt: TGCGCCAGCAGTCCCGGAGGCGGGACAGGGGGCTTGGAGACCCAGTACTTC

v_call: TRBV6-1
j_call: TRBJ1-3
d_call: TRBD1
cdr3_aa: CASSEPLGQGANTIYF
cdr3_nt: TGTGCCAGCAGCGAACCTTTGGGACAGGGGGCAAACACCATATATTTT

v_call: TRBV3-1/TRBV3-2
j_call: TRBJ2-3
d_call: .
cdr3_aa: CASSPTAPTDTQYF
cdr3_nt: TGTGCCAGCAGCCCCACCGCGCCTACAGATACGCAGTATTTT

v_call: TRBV15
j_call: TRBJ2-7
d_call: .
cdr3_aa: CATSRDLAQGYSYEQYF
cdr3_nt: TGTGCCACCAGCAGAGATTTAGCACAGGGTTATTCCTACGAGCAGTACTTC